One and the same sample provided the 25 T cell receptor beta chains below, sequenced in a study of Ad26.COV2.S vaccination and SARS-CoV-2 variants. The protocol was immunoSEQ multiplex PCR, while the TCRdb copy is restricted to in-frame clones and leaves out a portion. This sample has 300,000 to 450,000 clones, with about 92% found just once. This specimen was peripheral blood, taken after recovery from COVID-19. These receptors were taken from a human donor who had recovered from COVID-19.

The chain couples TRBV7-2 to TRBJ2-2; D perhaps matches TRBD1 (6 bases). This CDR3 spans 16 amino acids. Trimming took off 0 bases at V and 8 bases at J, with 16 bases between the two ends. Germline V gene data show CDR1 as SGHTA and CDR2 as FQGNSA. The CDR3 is CASSLAQAGATGELFF. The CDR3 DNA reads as TGTGCCAGCAGCTTAGCGCAGGCAGGGGCAACGGGGGAGCTGTTTTTT.

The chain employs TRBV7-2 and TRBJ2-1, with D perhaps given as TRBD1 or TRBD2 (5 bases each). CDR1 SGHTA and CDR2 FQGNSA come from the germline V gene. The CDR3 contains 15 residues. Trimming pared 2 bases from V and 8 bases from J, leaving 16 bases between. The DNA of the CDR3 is TGTGCCAGCAGCTTACGAGGGGCGGTGGGCGATGAGCAGTTCTTC. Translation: CASSLRGAVGDEQFF.

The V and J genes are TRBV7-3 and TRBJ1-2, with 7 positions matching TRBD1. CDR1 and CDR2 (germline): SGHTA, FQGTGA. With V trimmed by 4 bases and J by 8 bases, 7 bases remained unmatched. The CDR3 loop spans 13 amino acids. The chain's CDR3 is CASSSRQGGGYTF. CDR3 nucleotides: TGTGCCAGCAGCTCGAGACAGGGAGGCGGCTACACCTTC.

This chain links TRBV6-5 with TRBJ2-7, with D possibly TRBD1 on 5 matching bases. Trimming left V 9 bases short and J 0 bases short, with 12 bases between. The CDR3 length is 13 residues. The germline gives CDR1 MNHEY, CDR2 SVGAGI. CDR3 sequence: CASIRTPSYEQYF. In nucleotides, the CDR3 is TGTGCCAGTATTAGGACACCCTCCTACGAGCAGTACTTC.

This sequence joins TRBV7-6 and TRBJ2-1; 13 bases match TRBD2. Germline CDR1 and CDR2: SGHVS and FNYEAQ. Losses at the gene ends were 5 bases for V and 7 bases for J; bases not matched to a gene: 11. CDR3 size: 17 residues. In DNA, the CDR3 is TGTGCCAGCAGCCCTCCCAGAAGACTAGCGGGGGGTAATGAGCAGTTCTTC. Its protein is CASSPPRRLAGGNEQFF.

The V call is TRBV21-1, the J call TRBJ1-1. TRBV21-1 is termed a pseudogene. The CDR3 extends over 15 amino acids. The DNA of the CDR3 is TGTGCCAGCAGCAATGGTTGGGGGGCCGACACTGAAGCTTTCTTT. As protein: CASSNGWGADTEAFF.

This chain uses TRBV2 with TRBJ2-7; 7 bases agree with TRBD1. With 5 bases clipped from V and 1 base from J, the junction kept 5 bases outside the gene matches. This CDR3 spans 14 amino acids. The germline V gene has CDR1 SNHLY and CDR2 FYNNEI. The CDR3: CASSRTGYSYEQYF. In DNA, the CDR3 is TGTGCCAGCAGTAGGACAGGATATTCCTACGAGCAGTACTTC.

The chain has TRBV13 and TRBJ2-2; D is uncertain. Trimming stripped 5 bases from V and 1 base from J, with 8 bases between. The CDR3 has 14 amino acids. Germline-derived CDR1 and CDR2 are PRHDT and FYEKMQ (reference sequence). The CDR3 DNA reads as TGTGCCAGCAGCCCGTGGAAGAACACCGGGGAGCTGTTTTTT. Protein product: CASSPWKNTGELFF.

The CDR3 here is CASSVRVSNTEAFF. The CDR3 bases are TGTGCCAGCAGCGTAAGGGTATCGAACACTGAAGCTTTCTTT. The chain recombines TRBV9 with TRBJ1-1; no clear D. The CDR3 is 14 amino acids. Germline-derived CDR1 and CDR2 are SGDLS and YYNGEE. Trimming removed 1 base from V and 1 base from J, with 8 bases in between.

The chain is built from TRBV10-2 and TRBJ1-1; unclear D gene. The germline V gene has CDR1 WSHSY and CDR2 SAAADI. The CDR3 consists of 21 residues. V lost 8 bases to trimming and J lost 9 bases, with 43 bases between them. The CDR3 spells CASFSDGPRLGLNYTLPKAFF. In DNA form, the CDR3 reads TGCGCCAGCTTCTCAGATGGCCCTCGGCTCGGACTAAACTACACCCTGCCTAAAGCTTTCTTT.

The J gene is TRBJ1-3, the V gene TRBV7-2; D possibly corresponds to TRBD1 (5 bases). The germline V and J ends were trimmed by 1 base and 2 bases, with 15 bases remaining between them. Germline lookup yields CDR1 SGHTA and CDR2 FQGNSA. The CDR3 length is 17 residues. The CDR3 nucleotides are TGTGCCAGCAGCTTAGGGGTGGCAGGGTGGCCTGGAAACACCATATATTTT. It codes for CASSLGVAGWPGNTIYF.

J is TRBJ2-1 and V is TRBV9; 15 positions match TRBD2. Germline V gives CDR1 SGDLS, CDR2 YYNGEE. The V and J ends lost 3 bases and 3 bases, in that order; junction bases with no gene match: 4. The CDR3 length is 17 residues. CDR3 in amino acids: CASSAGLAGGNYNEQFF. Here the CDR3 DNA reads TGTGCCAGCAGCGCAGGACTAGCGGGGGGGAACTACAATGAGCAGTTCTTC.

The CDR3 is CSASMMSRDAQHF. The CDR3 coding sequence is TGCAGTGCTAGTATGATGTCAAGAGATGCCCAGCATTTT. The chain joins TRBV20-1 to TRBJ1-5; D gene unclear. Trimming left V 3 bases short and J 11 bases short, with 17 bases between. The CDR3 consists of 13 residues. Germline loops: CDR1 DFQATT, CDR2 SNEGSKA (reference sequence).

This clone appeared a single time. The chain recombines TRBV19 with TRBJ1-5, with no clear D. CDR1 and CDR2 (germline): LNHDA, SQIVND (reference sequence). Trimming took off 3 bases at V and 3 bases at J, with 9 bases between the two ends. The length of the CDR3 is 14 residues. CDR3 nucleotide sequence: TGTGCCAGTAGTATGCAAGGCTCCAATCAGCCCCAGCATTTT. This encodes CASSMQGSNQPQHF.

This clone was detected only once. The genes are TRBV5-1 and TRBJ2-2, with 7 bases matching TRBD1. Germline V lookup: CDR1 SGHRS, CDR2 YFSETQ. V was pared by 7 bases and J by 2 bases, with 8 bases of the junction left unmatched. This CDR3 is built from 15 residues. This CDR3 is CASAIDRVNTGELFF. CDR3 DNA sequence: TGCGCCAGCGCGATCGACAGGGTAAACACCGGGGAGCTGTTTTTT.

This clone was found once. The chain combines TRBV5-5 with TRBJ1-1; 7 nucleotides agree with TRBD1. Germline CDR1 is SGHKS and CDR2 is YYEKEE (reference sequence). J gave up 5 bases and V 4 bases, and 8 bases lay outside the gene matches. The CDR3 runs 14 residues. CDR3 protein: CASSPLQGGTEAFF. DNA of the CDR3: TGTGCCAGCAGCCCTCTCCAGGGGGGGACTGAAGCTTTCTTT.

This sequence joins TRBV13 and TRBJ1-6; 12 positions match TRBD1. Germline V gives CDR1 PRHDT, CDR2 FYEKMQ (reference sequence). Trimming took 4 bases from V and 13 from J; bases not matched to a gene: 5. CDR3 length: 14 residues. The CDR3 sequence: CASSSGQGARPLHF. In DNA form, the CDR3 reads TGTGCCAGCAGCTCGGGACAGGGGGCGCGTCCCCTCCACTTT.

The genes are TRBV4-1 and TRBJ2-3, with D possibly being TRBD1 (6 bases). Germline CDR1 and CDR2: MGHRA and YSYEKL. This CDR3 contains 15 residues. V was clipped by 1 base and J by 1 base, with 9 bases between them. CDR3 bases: TGCGCCAGCAGCCAAGGACAGGTGGGCACAGATACGCAGTATTTT. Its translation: CASSQGQVGTDTQYF.

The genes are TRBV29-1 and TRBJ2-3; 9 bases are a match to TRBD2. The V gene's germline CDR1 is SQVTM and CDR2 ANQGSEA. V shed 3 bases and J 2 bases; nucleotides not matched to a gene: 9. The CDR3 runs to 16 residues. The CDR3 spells CSVEDLAGGVTDTQYF. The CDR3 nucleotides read TGCAGCGTTGAGGACCTGGCGGGGGGGGTCACAGATACGCAGTATTTT.

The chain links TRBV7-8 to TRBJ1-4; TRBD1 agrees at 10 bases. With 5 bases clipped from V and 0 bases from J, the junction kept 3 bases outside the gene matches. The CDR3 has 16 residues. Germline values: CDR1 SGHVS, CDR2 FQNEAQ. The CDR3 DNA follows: TGTGCCAGCAGCCACGGACAGGGGGCAACTAATGAAAAACTGTTTTTT. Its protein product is CASSHGQGATNEKLFF.

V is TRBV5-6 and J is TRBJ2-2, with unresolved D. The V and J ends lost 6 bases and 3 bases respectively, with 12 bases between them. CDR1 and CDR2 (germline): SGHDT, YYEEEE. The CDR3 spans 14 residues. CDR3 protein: CASTQVVDTGELFF. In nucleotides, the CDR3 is TGTGCCAGCACTCAGGTCGTAGACACCGGGGAGCTGTTTTTT.

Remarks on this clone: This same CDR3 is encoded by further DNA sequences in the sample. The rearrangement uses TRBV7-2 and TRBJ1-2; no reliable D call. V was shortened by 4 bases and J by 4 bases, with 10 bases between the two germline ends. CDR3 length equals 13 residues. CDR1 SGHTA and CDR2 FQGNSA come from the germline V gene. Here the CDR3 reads CASSSGRIYGYTF. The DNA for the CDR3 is TGTGCCAGCAGCTCCGGGAGGATCTATGGCTACACCTTC.

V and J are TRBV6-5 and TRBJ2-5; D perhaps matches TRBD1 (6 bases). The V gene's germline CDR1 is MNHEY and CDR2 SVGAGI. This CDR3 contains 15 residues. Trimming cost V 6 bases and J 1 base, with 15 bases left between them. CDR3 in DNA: TGTGCCAGCAGCACCTACGACAGGATCCAAGAGACCCAGTACTTC. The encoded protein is CASSTYDRIQETQYF.

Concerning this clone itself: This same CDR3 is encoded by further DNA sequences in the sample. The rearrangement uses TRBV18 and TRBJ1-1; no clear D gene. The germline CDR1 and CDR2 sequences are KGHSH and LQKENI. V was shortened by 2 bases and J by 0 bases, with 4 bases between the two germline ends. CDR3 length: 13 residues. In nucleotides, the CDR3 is TGTGCCAGCTCACCAGCTTTGAACACTGAAGCTTTCTTT. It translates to CASSPALNTEAFF.

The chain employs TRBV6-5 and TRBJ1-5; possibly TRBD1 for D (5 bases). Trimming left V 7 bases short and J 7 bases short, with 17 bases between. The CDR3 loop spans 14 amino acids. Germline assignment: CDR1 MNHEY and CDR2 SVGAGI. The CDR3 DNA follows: TGTGCCAGCACCTCCCAGGGAGAGGGGCAGCCCCAGCATTTT. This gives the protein CASTSQGEGQPQHF.